A selection of T cell receptor beta chains follows, all from one sample in a study of glioma-infiltrating T cells after dendritic cell vaccination. Profiling relied on immunoSEQ multiplex PCR, and the TCRdb table lists in-frame clones only, not all of them. This table holds 55,000 to 75,000 clones, around 83% found once. The sequenced sample was blood, obtained after dendritic cell vaccination. Receptors were obtained from a human donor with glioblastoma. Both conserved end residues are part of each CDR3. Fields, in order: V gene, CDR3 length, D gene, J gene, clone size, CDR3 DNA, CDR3 protein. D genes are given only for firm matches. Not every row has a clone size; where given, it reads once, few, many or a size class.

>TRBV6-5|15|.|TRBJ2-5|.
TGTGCCAGCAGCCCCCTTCTGGGAGGGGGGGAGACCCAGTACTTC
CASSPLLGGGETQYF
>TRBV5-4|14|.|TRBJ2-5|few
TGTGCCAGCAGCTCCGGACTAATCCAAGAGACCCAGTACTTC
CASSSGLIQETQYF
>TRBV7-2|14|.|TRBJ1-3|.
TGTGCCAGCCTGAAACAATCGTCCGGAAACACCATATATTTT
CASLKQSSGNTIYF
>TRBV6-5|13|.|TRBJ2-5|once
TGTGCCAGCAGTTACGTTACGGGGGAGACCCAGTACTTC
CASSYVTGETQYF
>TRBV19|17|.|TRBJ2-4|few
TGTGCCAGTAGTACCCTATCGGGGGTAACGGCCAAAAACATTCAGTACTTC
CASSTLSGVTAKNIQYF
>TRBV15|13|.|TRBJ1-2|.
TGTGCCACCAGCCGGGTCTCCAACTATGGCTACACCTTC
CATSRVSNYGYTF
>TRBV10-3|14|TRBD1|TRBJ2-2|few
TGTGCCATCAGCCGGGGACAGGACACCGGGGAGCTGTTTTTT
CAISRGQDTGELFF
>TRBV5-4|15|TRBD1|TRBJ1-1|.
TGTGCCAGCAGCTTGGGGACAGGTATGAACACTGAAGCTTTCTTT
CASSLGTGMNTEAFF
>TRBV4-2|14|.|TRBJ2-7|few
TGTGCCAGCAGCCAGGAGCCGGGTACCTACGAGCAGTACTTC
CASSQEPGTYEQYF
>TRBV4-2|14|.|TRBJ1-4|few
TGTGCCAGCAGTCATGCTGACCCGTCAGGGAAACTGTTTTTT
CASSHADPSGKLFF
>TRBV10-3|17|.|TRBJ2-1|.
TGTGCCATCCAACCCACTCGATCGGGGTCAGCCTACAATGAGCAGTTCTTC
CAIQPTRSGSAYNEQFF
>TRBV18|16|.|TRBJ2-3|.
TGTGCCAGCTCAAGAAACGACAGGACGGGCACAGATACGCAGTATTTT
CASSRNDRTGTDTQYF
>TRBV30|15|.|TRBJ1-1|.
TGTGCCTGGGCGCCCCCGGACATAGAGAACACTGAAGCTTTCTTT
CAWAPPDIENTEAFF
>TRBV30|15|TRBD1|TRBJ2-3|once
TGTGCCTGGAGTGAAGGGACAGGGGGAACAGATACGCAGTATTTT
CAWSEGTGGTDTQYF
>TRBV2|14|TRBD1|TRBJ2-1|.
TGTGCCAGCACGGGACAGGGGGCTCGGAATGAGCAGTTCTTC
CASTGQGARNEQFF
>TRBV30|13|.|TRBJ1-5|.
TGTGCCTGGAGTGGTGAGGCTCAGCAGCCCCAGCATTTT
CAWSGEAQQPQHF
>TRBV4-1|17|.|TRBJ2-5|.
TGCGCCAGCAGCCAAGATTTCGGCGGGGGCGGACAAGAGACCCAGTACTTC
CASSQDFGGGGQETQYF
>TRBV5-1|15|.|TRBJ2-7|.
TGCGCCAGCAGCTTAACCGTGGACAATGCCTACGAGCAGTACTTC
CASSLTVDNAYEQYF
>TRBV6-1|15|TRBD1|TRBJ1-1|once
TGTGCCAGCATTGGCCGGGGGACAGAGAACACTGAAGCTTTCTTT
CASIGRGTENTEAFF
>TRBV5-1|15|TRBD1|TRBJ1-2|.
TGCGCCAGCAGCGGAGGACAGGGGGATAACTATGGCTACACCTTC
CASSGGQGDNYGYTF
>TRBV10-2|11|.|TRBJ1-1|once
TGCGCCAGCCGTCGGGACACTGAAGCTTTCTTT
CASRRDTEAFF
>TRBV28|18|.|TRBJ1-1|.
TGTGCCAGCAGTTTATGGGGCAGGGAGGAAGGCAAAAACACTGAAGCTTTCTTT
CASSLWGREEGKNTEAFF
>TRBV29-1|13|.|TRBJ1-2|once
TGCAGCGTTGTGCAGGTTAACGCATATGGCTACACCTTC
CSVVQVNAYGYTF
>TRBV2|13|.|TRBJ1-5|.
TGTGCCAGCAGTGAATCGAGGCGTCAGCCCCAGCATTTT
CASSESRRQPQHF
>TRBV28|15|TRBD1|TRBJ2-2|.
TGTGCCAGCAGTTTTTCGGACAGGGCCACCGGGGAGCTGTTTTTT
CASSFSDRATGELFF
>TRBV4-3|15|TRBD1|TRBJ1-6|.
TGCGCCAGCAGCCAAGATTCAGGGGGCTATTCACCCCTCCACTTT
CASSQDSGGYSPLHF
>TRBV15|15|.|TRBJ1-2|.
TGTGCCACCAGCAGAGATCTGAGGGATACCTATGGCTACACCTTC
CATSRDLRDTYGYTF
>TRBV7-9|14|TRBD1|TRBJ2-7|.
TGTGCCAGCGAACACGGACAGGGGTTCTACGAGCAGTACTTC
CASEHGQGFYEQYF
>TRBV19|14|.|TRBJ1-5|.
TGTGCCAGTAGTATACGGGATAGGGTACGGCCCCAGCATTTT
CASSIRDRVRPQHF
>TRBV5-4|15|TRBD1|TRBJ1-6|few
TGTGCCAGCAGCGTCAGGGACAGATGGGATTCACCCCTCCACTTT
CASSVRDRWDSPLHF
>TRBV5-1|12|.|TRBJ1-4|.
TGCGCCAGCAGCCCAGATAATGAAAAACTGTTTTTT
CASSPDNEKLFF
>TRBV7-9|14|.|TRBJ1-1|.
TGTGCCAGCAGACCGGGCAGGGTGAACACTGAAGCTTTCTTT
CASRPGRVNTEAFF
>TRBV27|14|TRBD1|TRBJ1-2|.
TGTGCCAGCGGAGACAGGGAGGACAACTATGGCTACACCTTC
CASGDREDNYGYTF
>TRBV6-1|14|.|TRBJ2-7|.
TGTGCCAGCAGTGAAGTACAGGACTCCTACGAGCAGTACTTC
CASSEVQDSYEQYF
>TRBV4-3|16|.|TRBJ2-7|.
TGCGCCAGCAGCCAAGATCTCGCGGGGAGCCCCTACGAGCAGTACTTC
CASSQDLAGSPYEQYF
>TRBV11-3|16|.|TRBJ2-7|.
TGTGCCAGCAGCAAAGGGGCCTCGGTACGCTCCTACGAGCAGTACTTC
CASSKGASVRSYEQYF
>TRBV7-2|15|.|TRBJ2-5|.
TGTGCCAGCAGCTTAATCCGGTCCAGGGGAGAGACCCAGTACTTC
CASSLIRSRGETQYF
>TRBV5-1|13|.|TRBJ1-1|.
TGCGCCAGCAGCTTGGTGGCAGGGGATCAGGCTTTCTTT
CASSLVAGDQAFF
>TRBV30|12|.|TRBJ1-2|.
TGTGCCTGGAGTGAGGGGCGAGAAGGCTACACCTTC
CAWSEGREGYTF
>TRBV7-9|16|.|TRBJ1-1|.
TGTGCCAGCAGCTTATTTTCGGTCAGGGGCCGGACTGAAGCTTTCTTT
CASSLFSVRGRTEAFF